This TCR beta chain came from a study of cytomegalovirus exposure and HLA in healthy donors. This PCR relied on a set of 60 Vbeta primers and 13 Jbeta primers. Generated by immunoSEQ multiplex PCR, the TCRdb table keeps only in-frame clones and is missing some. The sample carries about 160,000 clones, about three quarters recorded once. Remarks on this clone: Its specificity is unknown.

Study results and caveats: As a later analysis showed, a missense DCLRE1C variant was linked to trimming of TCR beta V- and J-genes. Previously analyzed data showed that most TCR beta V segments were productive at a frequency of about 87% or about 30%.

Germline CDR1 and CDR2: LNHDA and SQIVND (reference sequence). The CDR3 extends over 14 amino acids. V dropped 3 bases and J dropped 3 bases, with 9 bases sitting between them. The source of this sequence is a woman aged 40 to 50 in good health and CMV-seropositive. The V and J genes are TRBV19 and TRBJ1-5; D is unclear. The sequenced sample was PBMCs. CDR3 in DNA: TGTGCCAGTAGTATCAGCGTTCTCAATCAGCCCCAGCATTTT. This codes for CASSISVLNQPQHF.